This TCR beta chain was observed in a study of cytomegalovirus exposure and HLA in healthy donors. The V end was cut by 3 bases, the J end by 3 bases, with 22 bases between. CDR1 MDHEN and CDR2 SYDVKM come from the germline V gene. The CDR3 runs to 18 residues. Primers included in the PCR were 60 Vbeta and 13 Jbeta primers. In the study's own analysis: In a later analysis, 79 million or so unique TCR beta chains included roughly 11 million shared by two or more donors. Clones were sequenced by immunoSEQ multiplex PCR, and TCRdb holds only the in-frame ones, with some missing. V, J and clone size are those of that table, while D and trimming were read from the DNA. The data show under 200,000 clones, about 80% seen once.

V gene TRBV28 combines with J gene TRBJ2-3, with a possible D match to TRBD1 (6 bases). Sequencing was performed on PBMCs. This TCR derives from a man aged 18 to 30 in good health and CMV-seropositive. CDR3 DNA: TGTGCCAGCAGTTTCCCGGTGTCCACACACAGGGCTACAGATACGCAGTATTTT. Its translation is CASSFPVSTHRATDTQYF.